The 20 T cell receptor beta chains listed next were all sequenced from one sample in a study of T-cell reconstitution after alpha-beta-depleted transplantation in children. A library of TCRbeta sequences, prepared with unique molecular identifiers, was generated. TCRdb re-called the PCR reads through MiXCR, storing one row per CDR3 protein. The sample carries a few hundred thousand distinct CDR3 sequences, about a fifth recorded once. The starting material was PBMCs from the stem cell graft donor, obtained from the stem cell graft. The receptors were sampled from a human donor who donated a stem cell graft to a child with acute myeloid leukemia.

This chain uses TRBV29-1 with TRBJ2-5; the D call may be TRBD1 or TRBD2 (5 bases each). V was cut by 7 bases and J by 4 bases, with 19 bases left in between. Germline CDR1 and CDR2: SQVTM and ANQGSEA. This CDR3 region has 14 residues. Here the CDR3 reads CSGLSPTGGETQYF. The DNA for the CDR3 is TGCAGCGGACTCTCCCCAACTGGGGGAGAGACCCAGTACTTC.

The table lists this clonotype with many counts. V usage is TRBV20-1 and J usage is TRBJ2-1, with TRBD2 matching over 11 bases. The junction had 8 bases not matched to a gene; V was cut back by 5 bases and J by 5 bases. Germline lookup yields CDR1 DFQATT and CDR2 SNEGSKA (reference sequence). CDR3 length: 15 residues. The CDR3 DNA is TGCAGTGCTTATATCGGACTAGCGGGTGACAATGAGCAGTTCTTC. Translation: CSAYIGLAGDNEQFF.

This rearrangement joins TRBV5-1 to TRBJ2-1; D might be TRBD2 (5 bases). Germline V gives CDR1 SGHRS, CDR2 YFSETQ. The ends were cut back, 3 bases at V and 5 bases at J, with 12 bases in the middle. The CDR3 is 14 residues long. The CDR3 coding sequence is TGCGCCAGCAGCTACCGGGAAGAAAACAATGAGCAGTTCTTC. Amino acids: CASSYREENNEQFF.

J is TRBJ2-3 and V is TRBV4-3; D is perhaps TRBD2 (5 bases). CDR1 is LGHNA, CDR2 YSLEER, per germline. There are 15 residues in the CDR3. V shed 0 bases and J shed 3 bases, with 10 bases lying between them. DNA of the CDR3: TGCGCCAGCAGCCAAGATACTAGATTTACAGATACGCAGTATTTT. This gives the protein CASSQDTRFTDTQYF.

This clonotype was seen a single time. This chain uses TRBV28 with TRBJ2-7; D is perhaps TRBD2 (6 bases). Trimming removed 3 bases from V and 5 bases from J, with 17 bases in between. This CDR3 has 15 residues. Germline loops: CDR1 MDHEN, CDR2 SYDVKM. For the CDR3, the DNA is TGTGCCAGCAGTTTTTCTGGGGGGACCAGTGACGAGCAGTACTTC. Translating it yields CASSFSGGTSDEQYF.

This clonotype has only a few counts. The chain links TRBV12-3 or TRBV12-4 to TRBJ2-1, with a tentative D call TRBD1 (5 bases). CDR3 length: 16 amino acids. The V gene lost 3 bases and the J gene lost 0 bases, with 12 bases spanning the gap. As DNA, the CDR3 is TGTGCCAGCAGTTTGTCTGGAGACAGCTCCTACAATGAGCAGTTCTTC. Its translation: CASSLSGDSSYNEQFF.

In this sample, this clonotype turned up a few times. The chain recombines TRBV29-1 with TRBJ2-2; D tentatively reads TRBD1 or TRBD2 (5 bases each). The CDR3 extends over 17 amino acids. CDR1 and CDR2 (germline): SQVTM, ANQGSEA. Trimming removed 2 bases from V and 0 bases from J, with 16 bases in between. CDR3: CSVEWARGRANTGELFF. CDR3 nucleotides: TGCAGCGTTGAATGGGCCCGGGGCAGGGCGAACACCGGGGAGCTGTTTTTT.

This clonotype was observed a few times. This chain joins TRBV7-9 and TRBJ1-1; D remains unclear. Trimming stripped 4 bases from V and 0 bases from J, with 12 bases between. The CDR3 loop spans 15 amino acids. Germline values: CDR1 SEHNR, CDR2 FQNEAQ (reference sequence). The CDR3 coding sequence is TGTGCCAGCAGCTACACCGGGCTAATGAACACTGAAGCTTTCTTT. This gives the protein CASSYTGLMNTEAFF.

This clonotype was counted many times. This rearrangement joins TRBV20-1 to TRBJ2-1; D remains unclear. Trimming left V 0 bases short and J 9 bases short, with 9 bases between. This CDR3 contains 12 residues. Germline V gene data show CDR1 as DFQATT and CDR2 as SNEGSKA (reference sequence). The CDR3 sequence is CSAREVRPEQFF. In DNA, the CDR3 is TGCAGTGCTAGAGAAGTCAGGCCTGAGCAGTTCTTC.

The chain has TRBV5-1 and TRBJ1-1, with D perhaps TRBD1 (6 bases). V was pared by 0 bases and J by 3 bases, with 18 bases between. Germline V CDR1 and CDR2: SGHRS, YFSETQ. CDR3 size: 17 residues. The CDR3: CASSLGRSGGRDTEAFF. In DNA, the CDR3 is TGCGCCAGCAGCTTGGGGCGATCGGGGGGCAGGGACACTGAAGCTTTCTTT.

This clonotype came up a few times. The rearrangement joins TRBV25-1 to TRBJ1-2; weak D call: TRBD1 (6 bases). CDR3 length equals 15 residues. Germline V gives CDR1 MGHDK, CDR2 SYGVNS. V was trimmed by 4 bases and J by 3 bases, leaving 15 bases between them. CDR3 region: CASSATGREDYGYTF. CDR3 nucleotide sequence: TGTGCCAGCAGTGCTACAGGGAGGGAGGACTATGGCTACACCTTC.

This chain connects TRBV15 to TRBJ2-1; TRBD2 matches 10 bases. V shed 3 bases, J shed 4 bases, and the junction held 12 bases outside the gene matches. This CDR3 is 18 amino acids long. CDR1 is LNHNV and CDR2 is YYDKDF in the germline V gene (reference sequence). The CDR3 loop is CATSRVRFGLAAYNEQFF. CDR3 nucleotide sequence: TGTGCCACCAGCAGGGTACGATTCGGACTAGCGGCTTACAATGAGCAGTTCTTC.

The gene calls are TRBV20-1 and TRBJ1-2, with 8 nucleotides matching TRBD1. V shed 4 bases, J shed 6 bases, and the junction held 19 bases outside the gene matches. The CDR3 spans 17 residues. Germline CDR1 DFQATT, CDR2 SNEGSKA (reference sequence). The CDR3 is CSAIPEDRAPRGDGYTF. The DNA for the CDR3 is TGCAGTGCTATCCCCGAGGACAGGGCCCCCAGGGGGGATGGCTACACCTTC.

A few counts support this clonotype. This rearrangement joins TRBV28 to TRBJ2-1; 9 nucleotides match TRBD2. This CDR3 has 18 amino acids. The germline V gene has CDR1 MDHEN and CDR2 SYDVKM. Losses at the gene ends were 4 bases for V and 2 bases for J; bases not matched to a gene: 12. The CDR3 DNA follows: TGTGCCAGCAGTTCCCCCATTAGCGGGAGTGCGGCCTACAATGAGCAGTTCTTC. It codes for CASSSPISGSAAYNEQFF. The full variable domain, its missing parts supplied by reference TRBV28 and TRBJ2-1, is DVKVTQSSRYLVKRTGEKVFLECVQDMDHENMFWYRQDPGLGLRLIYFSYDVKMKEKGDIPEGYSVSREKKERFSLILESASTNQTSMYLCASSSPISGSAAYNEQFFGPGTRLTVL.

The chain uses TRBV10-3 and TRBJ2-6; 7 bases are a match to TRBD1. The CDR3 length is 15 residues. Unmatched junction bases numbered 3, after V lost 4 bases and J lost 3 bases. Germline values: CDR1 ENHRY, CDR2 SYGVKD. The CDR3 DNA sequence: TGTGCCATCAGTGGAGACAGGGTTGGGGCCAACGTCCTGACTTTC. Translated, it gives CAISGDRVGANVLTF.

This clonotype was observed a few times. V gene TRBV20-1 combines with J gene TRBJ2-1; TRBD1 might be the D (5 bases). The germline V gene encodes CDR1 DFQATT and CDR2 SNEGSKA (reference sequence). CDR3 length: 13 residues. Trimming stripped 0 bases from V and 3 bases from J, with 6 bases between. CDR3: CSARDQGYNEQFF. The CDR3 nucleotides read TGCAGTGCTAGAGACCAGGGCTACAATGAGCAGTTCTTC.

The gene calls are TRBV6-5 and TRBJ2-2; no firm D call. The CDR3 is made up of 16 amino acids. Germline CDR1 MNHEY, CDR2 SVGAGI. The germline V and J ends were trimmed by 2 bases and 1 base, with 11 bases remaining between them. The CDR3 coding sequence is TGTGCCAGCAGTTACGGTCTATCACGGAACACCGGGGAGCTGTTTTTT. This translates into CASSYGLSRNTGELFF.

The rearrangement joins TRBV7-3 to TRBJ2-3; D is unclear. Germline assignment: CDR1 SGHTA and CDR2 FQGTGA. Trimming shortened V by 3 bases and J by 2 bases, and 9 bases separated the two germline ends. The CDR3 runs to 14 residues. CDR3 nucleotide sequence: TGTGCCAGCAGCTTGCGCCTCCCCACAGATACGCAGTATTTT. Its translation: CASSLRLPTDTQYF.

CDR3 sequence reads: CATSDFRTNEQFF. The CDR3 DNA sequence: TGTGCCACCAGTGATTTCAGGACTAATGAGCAGTTCTTC. This chain links TRBV24-1 with TRBJ2-1; tentative D call: TRBD2 (5 bases). There are 13 residues in the CDR3. V dropped 1 base and J dropped 7 bases, with 7 bases sitting between them. From germline, CDR1 is KGHDR and CDR2 SFDVKD.

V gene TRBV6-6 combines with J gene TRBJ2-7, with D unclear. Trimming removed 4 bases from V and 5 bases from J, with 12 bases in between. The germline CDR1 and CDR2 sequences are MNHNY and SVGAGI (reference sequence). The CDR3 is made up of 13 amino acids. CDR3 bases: TGTGCCAGCAGTTTTGGGTTCTCGGACGAGCAGTACTTC. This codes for CASSFGFSDEQYF.